The subject of this entry is one T cell receptor (beta chain). Its antigen is not identified. The junction differs from germline at one of its ends, possibly a read error. The sample comes from a study of cytomegalovirus exposure and HLA in healthy donors. The PCR contained 60 Vbeta and 13 Jbeta primers. The protocol was immunoSEQ multiplex PCR, while the TCRdb copy is restricted to in-frame clones and leaves out a portion. The repertoire holds 150,000 to 200,000 clones, with just over 70% as singletons. In nominal health when sampled, donors likely had unrecorded immune exposures nonetheless. Overall study findings and caveats: The records held CMV serostatus as the only immune exposure information. The authors later found TCR association rates varying by HLA locus, with DRB1 most and HLA-C fewest.

From germline, CDR1 is SSHAT and CDR2 FNYEAQ (reference sequence). The CDR3 runs to 13 residues. The TCR was taken from a man aged 18 to 29 in good health and CMV-seropositive. The rearrangement links TRBV7-7 to TRBJ2-3; D call uncertain. Sequencing used PBMCs. CDR3 nucleotides: TGTGCTAGCAGCTTGAGGCCCCAAGATACGCAGTATTTT. It codes for CASSLRPQDTQYF.